The next 18 T cell receptor beta chains were all read from a single sample in a study of identical twins. MiXCR, applied by TCRdb to the 5' RACE reads, yields one record per CDR3 protein. The sample yields 750,000 to 950,000 distinct CDR3 sequences, 9% to 15% seen once. This same sample was also taken into another study, of yellow fever vaccine responses in identical twins.

Sequencing was carried out using PBMCs. Receptor source: a woman between 18 and 29 years old in good health.

J is TRBJ1-4 and V is TRBV19; D gene unclear. The CDR3 consists of 14 residues. The germline CDR1 and CDR2 sequences are LNHDA and SQIVND (reference sequence). V shed 10 bases and J shed 0 bases, with 12 bases lying between them. The DNA of the CDR3 is TGTGCCACTAAGGACCATGCAACTAATGAAAAACTGTTTTTT. It yields the protein CATKDHATNEKLFF.

The chain uses TRBV28 and TRBJ1-5; D ambiguous. In germline, CDR1 is MDHEN, CDR2 SYDVKM. There are 15 residues in the CDR3. The germline V and J ends were trimmed by 6 bases and 4 bases, with 16 bases remaining between them. CDR3 residues: CASSALGGRNQPQHF. The CDR3 coding sequence is TGTGCCAGCAGCGCTTTAGGAGGGCGGAATCAGCCCCAGCATTTT.

The V and J genes are TRBV9 and TRBJ1-6; D is unresolved. Germline V gives CDR1 SGDLS, CDR2 YYNGEE. V was cut by 2 bases and J by 1 base, with 4 bases left in between. The CDR3 runs 14 residues. For the CDR3, the DNA is TGTGCCAGCAGCGTGGGGTCCTATAATTCACCCCTCCACTTT. Encoded protein: CASSVGSYNSPLHF.

This rearrangement joins TRBV7-9 to TRBJ1-6; a weak D match, TRBD1 (6 bases). This CDR3 has 13 residues. CDR1 and CDR2 from the germline V gene are SEHNR and FQNEAQ (reference sequence). The V end lost 7 bases, the J end lost 9 bases, and 13 bases lay between the germline ends. CDR3 amino acids: CASTPTGASPLHF. The CDR3 nucleotides read TGTGCCAGCACCCCCACGGGGGCTTCACCCCTCCACTTT. The full variable domain, completed using reference TRBV7-9 and TRBJ1-6, is DTGVSQNPRHKITKRGQNVTFRCDPISEHNRLYWYRQTLGQGPEFLTYFQNEAQLEKSRLLSDRFSAERPKGSFSTLEIQRTEQGDSAMYLCASTPTGASPLHFGNGTRLTVT.

The V and J genes are TRBV7-6 and TRBJ2-5; weak D call: TRBD2 (7 bases). The V and J ends lost 5 bases and 5 bases respectively, with 18 bases between them. CDR3 length equals 15 residues. From germline, CDR1 is SGHVS and CDR2 FNYEAQ. CDR3 sequence reads: CASSPEGGAYETQYF. The CDR3 DNA reads TGTGCCAGCAGCCCGGAAGGGGGGGCATATGAGACCCAGTACTTC.

This clonotype showed up many times. V gene TRBV10-3 combines with J gene TRBJ2-5; maybe TRBD1 (5 bases). The germline gives CDR1 ENHRY, CDR2 SYGVKD. Trimming removed 0 bases from V and 7 bases from J, with 12 bases in between. The CDR3 is made up of 14 amino acids. The CDR3 DNA follows: TGTGCCATCAGTGAGTCGACAGTAGTTGTGACCCAGTACTTC. Encoded protein: CAISESTVVVTQYF.

This chain connects TRBV6-1 to TRBJ2-1; D call uncertain. The CDR3 sequence is 15 residues long. With 1 base removed from V and 3 bases from J, the gap between germline ends came to 10 bases. Germline loops: CDR1 MNHNS, CDR2 SASEGT. The DNA of the CDR3 is TGTGCCAGCAGTGAAGTACTTAAACTCTACAATGAGCAGTTCTTC. It yields the protein CASSEVLKLYNEQFF.

This clonotype came up a few times. This chain links TRBV7-9 with TRBJ2-3; 13 bases match TRBD2. Germline CDR1 and CDR2: SEHNR and FQNEAQ (reference sequence). Trimming at V came to 5 bases and at J to 2 bases, leaving 4 bases not matched to a gene. There are 16 residues in the CDR3. The CDR3 DNA follows: TGTGCCAGCAGCACCACTAGCGGGGGGGTCACAGATACGCAGTATTTT. Amino acids: CASSTTSGGVTDTQYF.

This clonotype has only a few counts. The V gene is TRBV5-1, the J gene TRBJ1-1, with D hard to call. Germline-derived CDR1 and CDR2 are SGHRS and YFSETQ. CDR3 size: 13 residues. V lost 4 bases and J 1 base, leaving 8 bases between the germline ends. The CDR3: CASSAVGNTEAFF. CDR3 DNA sequence: TGCGCCAGCAGCGCTGTCGGGAACACTGAAGCTTTCTTT.

This clonotype was seen a few times. The chain recombines TRBV29-1 with TRBJ2-2, with 14 bases identical to TRBD2. V was pared by 7 bases and J by 4 bases, with 8 bases of the junction left unmatched. Germline assignment: CDR1 SQVTM and CDR2 ANQGSEA. The CDR3 sequence is 16 residues long. The CDR3, as DNA: TGCAGCGCTGGGACTAGCGGGAGCCGGGCCACCGGGGAGCTGTTTTTT. The encoded protein is CSAGTSGSRATGELFF.

In regard to this clonotype: With a much larger clone just one base away, this may be a read error. The V gene is TRBV7-2, the J gene TRBJ1-1; D gene unclear. CDR1 is SGHTA, CDR2 FQGNSA, per germline. This CDR3 has 15 amino acids. Trimming took 7 bases from V and 2 from J, leaving 17 bases between them. DNA of the CDR3: TGTGCCAGCACCAGCCGGACCGGGAGTAACACTGAAGCTTTCTTT. Translating gives CASTSRTGSNTEAFF.

The CDR3 protein is CATSRDRLAGAHNEQFF. The CDR3 DNA reads as TGTGCCACCAGCAGAGATCGATTAGCGGGGGCCCACAATGAGCAGTTCTTC. The chain uses TRBV15 and TRBJ2-1, with 9 bases aligning to TRBD2. With V trimmed by 0 bases and J by 5 bases, 8 bases remained unmatched. Germline CDR1 and CDR2: LNHNV and YYDKDF (reference sequence). This CDR3 is built from 17 residues.

This clonotype showed up just a few times. The J gene is TRBJ2-3, the V gene TRBV2; no clear D gene. Trimming pared 8 bases from V and 1 base from J, leaving 13 bases between. The germline V gene has CDR1 SNHLY and CDR2 FYNNEI. This CDR3 contains 14 residues. Written as DNA, the CDR3 is TGTGCCAGCTCTGGCGGACCCGGCACAGATACGCAGTATTTT. Its protein is CASSGGPGTDTQYF. Supplemented by reference TRBV2 and TRBJ2-3, the full variable domain reads EPEVTQTPSHQVTQMGQEVILRCVPISNHLYFYWYRQILGQKVEFLVSFYNNEISEKSEIFDDQFSVERPDGSNFTLKIRSTKLEDSAMYFCASSGGPGTDTQYFGPGTRLTVL.

This clonotype appeared a few times. Here the CDR3 reads CSAKAPGYTGELFF. The CDR3 region has the DNA TGCAGTGCTAAAGCCCCGGGGTACACCGGGGAGCTGTTTTTT. The V call is TRBV20-1, the J call TRBJ2-2, with D perhaps matching TRBD2 (5 bases). Per the germline V gene, CDR1 is DFQATT and CDR2 is SNEGSKA (reference sequence). This CDR3 contains 14 residues. V dropped 4 bases and J dropped 3 bases, with 12 bases sitting between them.

V gene TRBV5-1 combines with J gene TRBJ2-1; D possibly corresponds to TRBD1 (6 bases). Germline V gene data show CDR1 as SGHRS and CDR2 as YFSETQ. Trimming pared 2 bases from V and 8 bases from J, leaving 17 bases between. The CDR3 totals 15 residues. The CDR3 nucleotides read TGCGCCAGCAGCTTATCGGGACACCCGTCGGATGAGCAGTTCTTC. Translating it yields CASSLSGHPSDEQFF.

The rearrangement uses TRBV2 and TRBJ2-5; 9 positions match TRBD1. Unmatched junction bases numbered 11, after V lost 8 bases and J lost 4 bases. Germline CDR1 reads SNHLY; CDR2 reads FYNNEI. The CDR3 is 15 amino acids. The DNA for the CDR3 is TGTGCCAGCTGGGAGGGACAGGGCTTTGGAGAGACCCAGTACTTC. This codes for CASWEGQGFGETQYF.

This chain connects TRBV7-3 to TRBJ2-7; D perhaps matches TRBD1 (6 bases). V lost 4 bases and J 5 bases, leaving 12 bases between the germline ends. The CDR3 loop spans 13 amino acids. Germline CDR1 SGHTA, CDR2 FQGTGA. CDR3 protein: CASSSDRGDEQYF. The CDR3 DNA sequence: TGTGCCAGCAGCTCGGACAGAGGGGACGAGCAGTACTTC.

The J gene is TRBJ2-1, the V gene TRBV2, with D possibly matching TRBD1 (6 bases). Germline V gives CDR1 SNHLY, CDR2 FYNNEI. This CDR3 is built from 13 residues. Trimming pared 6 bases from V and 8 bases from J, leaving 14 bases between. CDR3 DNA: TGTGCCAGCAGGGTGGACAGTTGGGATGAGCAGTTCTTC. Encoded protein: CASRVDSWDEQFF.